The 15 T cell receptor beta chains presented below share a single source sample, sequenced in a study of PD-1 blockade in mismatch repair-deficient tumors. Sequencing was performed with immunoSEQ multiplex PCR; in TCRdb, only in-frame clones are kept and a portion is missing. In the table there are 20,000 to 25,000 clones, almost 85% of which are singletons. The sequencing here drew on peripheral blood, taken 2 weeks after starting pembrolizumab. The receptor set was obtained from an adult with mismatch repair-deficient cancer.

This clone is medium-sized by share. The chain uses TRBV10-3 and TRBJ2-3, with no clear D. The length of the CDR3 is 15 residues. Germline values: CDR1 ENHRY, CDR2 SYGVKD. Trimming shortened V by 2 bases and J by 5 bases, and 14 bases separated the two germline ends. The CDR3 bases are TGTGCCATCAGTGAGCGTGGCGCTTCGGTAGATACGCAGTATTTT. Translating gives CAISERGASVDTQYF.

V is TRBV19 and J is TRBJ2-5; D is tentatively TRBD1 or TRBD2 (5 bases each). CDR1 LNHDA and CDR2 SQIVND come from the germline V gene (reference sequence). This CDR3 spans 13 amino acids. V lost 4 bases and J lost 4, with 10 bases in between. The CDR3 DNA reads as TGTGCCAGTAGTAAGGGACGGGGAGAGACCCAGTACTTC. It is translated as CASSKGRGETQYF. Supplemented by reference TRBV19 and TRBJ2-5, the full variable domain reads DGGITQSPKYLFRKEGQNVTLSCEQNLNHDAMYWYRQDPGQGLRLIYYSQIVNDFQKGDIAEGYSVSREKKESFPLTVTSAQKNPTAFYLCASSKGRGETQYFGPGTRLLVL.

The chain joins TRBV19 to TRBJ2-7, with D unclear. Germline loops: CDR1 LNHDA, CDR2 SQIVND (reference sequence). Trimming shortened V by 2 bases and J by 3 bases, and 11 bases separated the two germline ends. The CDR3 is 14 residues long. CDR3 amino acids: CASSIRAAGYEQYF. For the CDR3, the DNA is TGTGCCAGTAGTATAAGGGCGGCAGGCTACGAGCAGTACTTC.

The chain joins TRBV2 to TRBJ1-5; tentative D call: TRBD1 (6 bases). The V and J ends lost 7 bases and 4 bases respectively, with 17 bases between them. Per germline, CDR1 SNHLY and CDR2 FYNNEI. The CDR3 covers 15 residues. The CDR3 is CASIFDRGGNQPQHF. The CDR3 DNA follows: TGTGCCAGCATTTTCGACAGAGGGGGGAATCAGCCCCAGCATTTT.

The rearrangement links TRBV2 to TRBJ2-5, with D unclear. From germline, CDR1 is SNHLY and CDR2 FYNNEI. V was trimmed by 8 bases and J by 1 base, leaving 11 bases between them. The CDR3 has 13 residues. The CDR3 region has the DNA TGTGCCAGCGATATGGCTAGCCAAGAGACCCAGTACTTC. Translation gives CASDMASQETQYF.

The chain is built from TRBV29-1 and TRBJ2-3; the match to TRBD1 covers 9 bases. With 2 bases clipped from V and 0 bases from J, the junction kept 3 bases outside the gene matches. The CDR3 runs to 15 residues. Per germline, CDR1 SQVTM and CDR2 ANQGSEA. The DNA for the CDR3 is TGCAGCGTTGAACCACAGGGGGCGAGCACAGATACGCAGTATTTT. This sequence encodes CSVEPQGASTDTQYF.

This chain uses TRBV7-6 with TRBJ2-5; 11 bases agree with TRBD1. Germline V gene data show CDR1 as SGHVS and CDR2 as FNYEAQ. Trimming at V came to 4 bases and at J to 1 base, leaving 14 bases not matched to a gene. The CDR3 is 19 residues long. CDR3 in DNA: TGTGCCAGCAGCTACCCGGGACAGGGGGTCCCCCAATTCCAAGAGACCCAGTACTTC. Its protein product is CASSYPGQGVPQFQETQYF. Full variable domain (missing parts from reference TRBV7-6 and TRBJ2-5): GAGVSQSPRYKVTKRGQDVALRCDPISGHVSLYWYRQALGQGPEFLTYFNYEAQQDKSGLPNDRFSAERPEGSISTLTIQRTEQRDSAMYRCASSYPGQGVPQFQETQYFGPGTRLLVL.

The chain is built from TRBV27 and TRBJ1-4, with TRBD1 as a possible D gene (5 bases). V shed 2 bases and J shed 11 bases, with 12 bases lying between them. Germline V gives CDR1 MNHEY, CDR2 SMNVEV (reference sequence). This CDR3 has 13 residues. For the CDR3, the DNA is TGTGCCAGCAGTTTAGGGGGTTTTGGGAAACTGTTTTTT. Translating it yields CASSLGGFGKLFF.

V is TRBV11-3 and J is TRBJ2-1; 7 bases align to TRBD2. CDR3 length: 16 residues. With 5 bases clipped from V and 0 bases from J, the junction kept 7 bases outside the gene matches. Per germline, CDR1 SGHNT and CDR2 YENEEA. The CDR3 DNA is TGTGCCAGCAGCCCAGGCAGCGGGACCTCCTACAATGAGCAGTTCTTC. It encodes CASSPGSGTSYNEQFF.

The CDR3 is CASSPRGLAGAAEQYF. The CDR3 region has the DNA TGTGCCAGCAGCCCCCGGGGACTAGCGGGAGCGGCCGAGCAGTACTTC. J is TRBJ2-7 and V is TRBV4-2, with TRBD2 matching over 14 bases. Germline values: CDR1 LGHNA, CDR2 YNFKEQ. The junction had 8 bases not matched to a gene; V was cut back by 4 bases and J by 6 bases. The CDR3 consists of 16 residues.

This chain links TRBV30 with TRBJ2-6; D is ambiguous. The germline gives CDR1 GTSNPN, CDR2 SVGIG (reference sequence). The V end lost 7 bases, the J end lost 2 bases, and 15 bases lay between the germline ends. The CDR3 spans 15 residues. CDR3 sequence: CASNPNTAGANVLTF. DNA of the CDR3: TGTGCCTCTAACCCCAACACAGCTGGGGCCAACGTCCTGACTTTC.

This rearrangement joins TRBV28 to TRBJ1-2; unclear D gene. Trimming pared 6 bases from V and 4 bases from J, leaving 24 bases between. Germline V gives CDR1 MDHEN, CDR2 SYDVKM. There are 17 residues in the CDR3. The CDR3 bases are TGTGCCAGCAGCCCCCAGCCTACAACAGTCAGTCCCTATGGCTACACCTTC. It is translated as CASSPQPTTVSPYGYTF.

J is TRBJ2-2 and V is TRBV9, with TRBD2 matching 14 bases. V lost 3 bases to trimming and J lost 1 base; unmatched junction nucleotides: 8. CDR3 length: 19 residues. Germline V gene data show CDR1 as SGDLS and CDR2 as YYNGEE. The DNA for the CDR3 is TGTGCCAGCAGCGCCGGACTAGCGGGAGGCCTGGTGAACACCGGGGAGCTGTTTTTT. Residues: CASSAGLAGGLVNTGELFF.

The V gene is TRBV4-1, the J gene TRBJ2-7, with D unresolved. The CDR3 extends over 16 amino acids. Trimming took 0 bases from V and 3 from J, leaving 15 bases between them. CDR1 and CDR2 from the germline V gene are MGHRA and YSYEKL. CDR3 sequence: CASSQDQAVGVYEQYF. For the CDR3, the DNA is TGCGCCAGCAGCCAAGATCAGGCGGTTGGGGTCTACGAGCAGTACTTC.

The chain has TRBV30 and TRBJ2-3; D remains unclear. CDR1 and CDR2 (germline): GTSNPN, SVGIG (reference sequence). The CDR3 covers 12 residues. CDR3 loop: CGLAQSTDTQYF. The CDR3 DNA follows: TGTGGACTGGCACAAAGCACAGATACGCAGTATTTT.